This T cell receptor (beta chain) is from a study of blood T cell repertoires in COVID-19. Within the sample, this clone is medium-sized (0.01 to 0.1%). The CDR3 has 13 residues. Libraries were prepared by immunoSEQ multiplex PCR; TCRdb keeps only in-frame clonotypes and omits some of them. This table holds about 47,000 clones, roughly two thirds found once. The sequencing sample was made of peripheral blood. The origin of this receptor is a woman between 65 and 79 years old with acute or convalescent COVID-19. The V call is TRBV12-2, the J call TRBJ2-7; the table names TRBD1, a call not compared with the DNA. TRBV12-2 counts as a pseudogene. CDR3 amino acids: CASRLPAGAEQYF. CDR3 coding DNA: TGTGCAAGTCGCTTACCTGCAGGGGCCGAGCAGTACTTC.